This entry describes one TCR beta chain. The antigen remains undetermined. Germline lookup yields CDR1 MNHNS and CDR2 SASEGT. The CDR3 has 15 amino acids. V lost 3 bases to trimming and J lost 4 bases, with 15 bases between them. Peptide-pool stimulation followed by sequencing identified expanded antigen-specific CD4+ clonotypes in the ViraFEST assay. Following culture for approximately ten days, CD4+ T cells were isolated. BNT162b2 vaccine or mRNA-1273 vaccine was given to participants in two doses. Previously uninfected by SARS-CoV-2, the vaccine recipients also showed negative nucleocapsid antibodies. Each culture had half its medium swapped for IL-2 medium on days 3 and 7. This entry belongs to a study of vaccination effects on CD4 cells after COVID-19. Study-wide background: Post-vaccine draws lagged the second dose by a median of 72 days.

Study-level points and caveats: Clones of infection and vaccine origin contracted markedly late after vaccination.

Here immunoSEQ multiplex PCR was the method, and the copy in TCRdb shows in-frame clones only, minus some. This table holds over 25,000 clones, 83% found once. J is TRBJ2-5 and V is TRBV6-1; unclear D gene. This clonotype was sampled from a human donor who received a COVID-19 vaccine. Some clones in this sample may be carry-over from other donors' samples. The sequenced sample was CD4+ T cells from PBMCs cultured with HCoV-NL63 spike peptides, obtained after COVID-19 vaccination. CDR3 protein: CASSERREFGETQYF. DNA of the CDR3: TGTGCCAGCAGTGAGAGAAGGGAATTCGGAGAGACCCAGTACTTC.